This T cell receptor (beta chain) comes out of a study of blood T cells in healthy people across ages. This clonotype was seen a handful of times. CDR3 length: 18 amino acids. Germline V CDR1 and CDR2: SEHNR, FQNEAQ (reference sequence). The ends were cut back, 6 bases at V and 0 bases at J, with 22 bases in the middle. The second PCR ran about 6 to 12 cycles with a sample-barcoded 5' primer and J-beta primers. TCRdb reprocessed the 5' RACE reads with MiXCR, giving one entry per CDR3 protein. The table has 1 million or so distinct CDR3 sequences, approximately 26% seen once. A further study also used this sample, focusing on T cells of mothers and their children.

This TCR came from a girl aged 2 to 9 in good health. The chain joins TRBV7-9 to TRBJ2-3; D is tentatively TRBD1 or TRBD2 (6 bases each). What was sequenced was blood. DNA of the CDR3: TGTGCCAGCAGTGCCTCGAGGGGGGAGAGAGTTAGCACAGATACGCAGTATTTT. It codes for CASSASRGERVSTDTQYF.